This T cell receptor beta chain was profiled in a study of T cell responses to AZD1222 COVID-19 vaccine. A note on this clone: Its specificity is not known.

The CDR3 totals 15 residues. V was shortened by 1 base and J by 0 bases, with 8 bases between the two germline ends. Per the germline V gene, CDR1 is SGHTA and CDR2 is FQGNSA. Sequencing used immunoSEQ multiplex PCR; TCRdb keeps in-frame clones, though not all of them. The repertoire has approximately 110,000 clones, more than 70% of them found once; the top ten carry about 4.4%. General study results and limits: Per reports, nearly half of all spike-specific TCRs target regions that are unmutated in variants.

Pooling was applied to second doses at about 4 or about 12 weeks. Sequenced material: peripheral blood, taken 28 days after the second AZD1222 dose. This TCR derives from an adult who received the AZD1222 COVID-19 vaccine. The chain joins TRBV7-2 to TRBJ2-3; no clear D. The CDR3 is CASSLGLSSTDTQYF. The CDR3 nucleotides read TGTGCCAGCAGCTTAGGTCTCTCCAGCACAGATACGCAGTATTTT.